Listed below are T cell receptor beta chains from one sample, sequenced in a study of T cells in Graves' hyperthyroidism and ophthalmopathy. MiXCR, applied by TCRdb to the multiplex PCR reads, yields one record per CDR3 protein. The sample contains hundreds of thousands of distinct CDR3 sequences, 15% to 18% of which appear only once. The sequencing sample was made of blood. Every receptor here comes from a young woman with Graves' hyperthyroidism. Both conserved end residues are part of each CDR3. Fields, in order: J gene, V gene, CDR3 protein.

j_call: TRBJ2-1
v_call: TRBV6-4
cdr3_aa: CASSDSPGGGDEQFF

j_call: TRBJ2-1
v_call: TRBV10-3
cdr3_aa: CAISAGTSEGNEQFF

j_call: TRBJ1-2
v_call: TRBV24-1
cdr3_aa: CATSIGSYGYTF

j_call: TRBJ2-2
v_call: TRBV27
cdr3_aa: CASSVTGLNTGELFF

j_call: TRBJ1-1
v_call: TRBV28
cdr3_aa: CASSFRGGHTEAFF

j_call: TRBJ2-1
v_call: TRBV20-1
cdr3_aa: CSAPHSGRAGNEQFF

j_call: TRBJ2-1
v_call: TRBV6-2/TRBV6-3
cdr3_aa: CASSSPYQGEDEQFF

j_call: TRBJ1-6
v_call: TRBV29-1
cdr3_aa: CSVRQGSNSPLHF

j_call: TRBJ2-3
v_call: TRBV7-3
cdr3_aa: CASSRTATSTDTQYF

j_call: TRBJ2-1
v_call: TRBV19
cdr3_aa: CASTSGRYNEQFF

j_call: TRBJ2-3
v_call: TRBV4-3
cdr3_aa: CASSQRDRDTQYF

j_call: TRBJ1-2
v_call: TRBV6-1
cdr3_aa: CASRPTGETYGYTF

j_call: TRBJ2-7
v_call: TRBV6-1
cdr3_aa: CASGVMKYEQYF

j_call: TRBJ1-4
v_call: TRBV6-2/TRBV6-3
cdr3_aa: CASRGPGQVGYEKLFF

j_call: TRBJ1-1
v_call: TRBV18
cdr3_aa: CASSSRGGSNTEAFF

j_call: TRBJ2-1
v_call: TRBV7-2
cdr3_aa: CASSMDYRSYNEQFF

j_call: TRBJ2-5
v_call: TRBV7-9
cdr3_aa: CASRPMTGPVWTQYF

j_call: TRBJ2-1
v_call: TRBV3-1
cdr3_aa: CASSPTRDRVKEQFF

j_call: TRBJ2-5
v_call: TRBV6-2/TRBV6-3
cdr3_aa: CASSYTPGGGGPQETQYF

j_call: TRBJ2-3
v_call: TRBV12-3/TRBV12-4
cdr3_aa: CASSLLGVDTQYF

j_call: TRBJ1-2
v_call: TRBV29-1
cdr3_aa: CSVEEGVGHYRESYGYTF

j_call: TRBJ2-4
v_call: TRBV2
cdr3_aa: CASSLKDIQYF

j_call: TRBJ2-5
v_call: TRBV7-3
cdr3_aa: CASSSGPYGPQETQYF

j_call: TRBJ1-2
v_call: TRBV12-3/TRBV12-4
cdr3_aa: CASSGQSNYGYTF

j_call: TRBJ2-5
v_call: TRBV7-2
cdr3_aa: CASSFQPGQGRGETQYF

j_call: TRBJ1-5
v_call: TRBV27
cdr3_aa: CASSLQADSNQPQHF

j_call: TRBJ2-6
v_call: TRBV3-1
cdr3_aa: CASSPQAGLLTGANVLTF

j_call: TRBJ1-2
v_call: TRBV6-1
cdr3_aa: CASSGQGLYGYTF

j_call: TRBJ2-1
v_call: TRBV20-1
cdr3_aa: CSTSEGLAGIYNEQFF

j_call: TRBJ2-7
v_call: TRBV18
cdr3_aa: CASSPAPSNPEQYF

j_call: TRBJ2-2
v_call: TRBV7-9
cdr3_aa: CASSWTSSAGELFF

j_call: TRBJ2-7
v_call: TRBV2
cdr3_aa: CASSEEQVSIYEQYF

j_call: TRBJ2-5
v_call: TRBV12-3/TRBV12-4
cdr3_aa: CASSTGTSGRDLETQYF

j_call: TRBJ1-5
v_call: TRBV27
cdr3_aa: CASSSGFNQPQHF

j_call: TRBJ2-7
v_call: TRBV28
cdr3_aa: CASSYRDRGSYEQYF

j_call: TRBJ1-4
v_call: TRBV12-3/TRBV12-4
cdr3_aa: CASRKSNEKLFF

j_call: TRBJ2-1
v_call: TRBV11-3
cdr3_aa: CASSLGESSYNEQFF

j_call: TRBJ2-2
v_call: TRBV18
cdr3_aa: CASSPTTEPLLGELFF

j_call: TRBJ2-2
v_call: TRBV6-1
cdr3_aa: CASSYLGLAGDTGELFF

j_call: TRBJ2-4
v_call: TRBV28
cdr3_aa: CASSTGLFWGAKNIQYF

j_call: TRBJ2-1
v_call: TRBV7-2
cdr3_aa: CASTQGPYNEQFF

j_call: TRBJ2-3
v_call: TRBV19
cdr3_aa: CASSIGGSDTPYTQYF

j_call: TRBJ1-4
v_call: TRBV28
cdr3_aa: CASSFLVGQVREKLFF

j_call: TRBJ2-5
v_call: TRBV20-1
cdr3_aa: CSARGLAGETQYF

j_call: TRBJ2-2
v_call: TRBV2
cdr3_aa: CASSKVGQASAGELFF

j_call: TRBJ2-5
v_call: TRBV20-1
cdr3_aa: CSANRLAGTQETQYF

j_call: TRBJ2-2
v_call: TRBV6-2/TRBV6-3
cdr3_aa: CASRKGGLAHTGELFF

j_call: TRBJ1-2
v_call: TRBV2
cdr3_aa: CASSPDRVAHGYTF

j_call: TRBJ2-5
v_call: TRBV11-2
cdr3_aa: CASSPDLRAEGETQYF

j_call: TRBJ2-1
v_call: TRBV2
cdr3_aa: CASSDSWDSYNEQFF

j_call: TRBJ1-5
v_call: TRBV27
cdr3_aa: CASRGVNQPQHF

j_call: TRBJ2-6
v_call: TRBV5-1
cdr3_aa: CASEAGGGANVLTF

j_call: TRBJ1-3
v_call: TRBV20-1
cdr3_aa: CSARVPDRVGNTIYF

j_call: TRBJ2-1
v_call: TRBV3-1
cdr3_aa: CASSTRLVFYNEQFF

j_call: TRBJ1-5
v_call: TRBV9
cdr3_aa: CASSVEATINQPQHF

j_call: TRBJ1-2
v_call: TRBV7-8
cdr3_aa: CASSLEGVWAYRGLPDYGYTF